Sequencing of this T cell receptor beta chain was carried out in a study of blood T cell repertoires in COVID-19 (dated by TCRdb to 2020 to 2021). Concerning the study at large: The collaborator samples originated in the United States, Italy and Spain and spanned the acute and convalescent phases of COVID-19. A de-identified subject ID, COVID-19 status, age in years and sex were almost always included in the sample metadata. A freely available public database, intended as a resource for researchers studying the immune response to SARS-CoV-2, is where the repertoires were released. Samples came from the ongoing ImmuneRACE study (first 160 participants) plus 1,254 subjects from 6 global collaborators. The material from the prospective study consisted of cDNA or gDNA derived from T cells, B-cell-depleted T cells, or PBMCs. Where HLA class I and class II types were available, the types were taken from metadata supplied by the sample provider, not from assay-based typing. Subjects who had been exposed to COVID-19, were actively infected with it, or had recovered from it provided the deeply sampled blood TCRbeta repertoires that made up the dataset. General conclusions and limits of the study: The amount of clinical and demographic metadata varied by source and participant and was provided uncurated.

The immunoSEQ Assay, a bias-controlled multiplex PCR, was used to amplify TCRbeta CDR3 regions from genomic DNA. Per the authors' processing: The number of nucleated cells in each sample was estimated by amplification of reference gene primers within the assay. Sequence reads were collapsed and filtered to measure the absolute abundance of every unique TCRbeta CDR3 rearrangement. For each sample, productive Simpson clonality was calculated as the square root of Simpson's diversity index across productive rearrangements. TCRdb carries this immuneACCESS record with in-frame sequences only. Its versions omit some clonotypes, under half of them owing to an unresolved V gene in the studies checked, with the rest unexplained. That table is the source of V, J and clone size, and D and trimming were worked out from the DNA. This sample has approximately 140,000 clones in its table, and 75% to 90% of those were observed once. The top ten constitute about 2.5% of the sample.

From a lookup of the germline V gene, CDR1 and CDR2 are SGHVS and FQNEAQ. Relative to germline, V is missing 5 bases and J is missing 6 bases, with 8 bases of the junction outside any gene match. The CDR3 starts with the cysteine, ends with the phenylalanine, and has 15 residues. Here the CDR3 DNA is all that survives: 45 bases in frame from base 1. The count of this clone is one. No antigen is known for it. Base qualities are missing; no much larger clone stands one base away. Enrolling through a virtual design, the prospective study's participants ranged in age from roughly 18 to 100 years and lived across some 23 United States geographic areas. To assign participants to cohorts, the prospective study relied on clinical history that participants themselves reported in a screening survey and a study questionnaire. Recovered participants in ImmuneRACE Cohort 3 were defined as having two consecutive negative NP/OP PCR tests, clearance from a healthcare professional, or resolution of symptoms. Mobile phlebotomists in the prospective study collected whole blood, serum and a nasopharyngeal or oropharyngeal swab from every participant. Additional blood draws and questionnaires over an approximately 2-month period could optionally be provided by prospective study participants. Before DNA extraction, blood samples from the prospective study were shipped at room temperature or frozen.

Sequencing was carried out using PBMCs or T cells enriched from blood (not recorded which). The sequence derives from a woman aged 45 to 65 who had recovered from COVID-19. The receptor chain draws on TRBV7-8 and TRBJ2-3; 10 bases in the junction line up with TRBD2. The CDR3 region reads CASSQEGLAWDTQYF. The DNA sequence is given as TGTGCCAGCAGCCAAGAGGGACTAGCGTGGGATACGCAGTATTTT.